These 9 T cell receptor beta chains were sequenced from one sample in a study of T cell repertoires in ileal Crohn's disease. Sequenced by immunoSEQ multiplex PCR; TCRdb stores in-frame clones only, minus some. Counted here are 7,000 to 9,500 clones, just over 75% occurring once; the ten biggest clones make up 4% to 5.5%. The sample was ileal tissue. All receptors come from an adult with Crohn's disease.

This chain connects TRBV10-3 to TRBJ1-2, with a weak D call TRBD1 (5 bases). Germline CDR1 ENHRY, CDR2 SYGVKD. The CDR3 covers 13 residues. Trimming took 7 bases from V and 6 from J, leaving 15 bases between them. CDR3 bases: TGTGCCATCACTGCAGATCCGGGGGATGGCTACACCTTC. As protein: CAITADPGDGYTF.

This clone was recorded only once. This rearrangement joins TRBV13 to TRBJ2-5, with D possibly being TRBD1 (6 bases). Germline loops: CDR1 PRHDT, CDR2 FYEKMQ (reference sequence). The CDR3 runs 15 residues. Trimming removed 5 bases from V and 3 bases from J, with 16 bases in between. The CDR3 loop is CASSRTATTKETQYF. The CDR3 DNA reads TGTGCCAGCAGCCGGACAGCGACTACCAAAGAGACCCAGTACTTC. Supplemented by reference TRBV13 and TRBJ2-5, the full variable domain reads AAGVIQSPRHLIKEKRETATLKCYPIPRHDTVYWYQQGPGQDPQFLISFYEKMQSDKGSIPDRFSAQQFSDYHSELNMSSLELGDSALYFCASSRTATTKETQYFGPGTRLLVL.

This clone was observed a single time. The chain recombines TRBV10-3 with TRBJ2-7, with D uncertain. Germline lookup yields CDR1 ENHRY and CDR2 SYGVKD. This CDR3 has 15 amino acids. Between the trimmed V and J ends, which lost 3 bases and 3 bases, there was a span of 15 bases. The CDR3: CAISEILAYHYEQYF. CDR3 DNA sequence: TGTGCCATCAGTGAAATCTTAGCCTATCACTACGAGCAGTACTTC.

This rearrangement joins TRBV5-6 to TRBJ2-3; a possible D gene is TRBD1 (6 bases). The CDR3 extends over 12 amino acids. Trimming removed 2 bases from V and 8 bases from J, with 9 bases in between. The germline CDR1 and CDR2 sequences are SGHDT and YYEEEE. DNA for the CDR3: TGTGCCAGCAGCTTCAGGGGTACTACGCAGTATTTT. This codes for CASSFRGTTQYF.

The chain carries TRBV7-7 and TRBJ2-7; TRBD2 matches at 14 bases. Trimming removed 5 bases from V and 5 bases from J; junction bases left unmatched: 5. Germline V gene sequence: CDR1 SSHAT, CDR2 FNYEAQ (reference sequence). The CDR3 runs to 15 residues. CDR3 region: CASSLGTSGSHEQYF. In DNA, the CDR3 is TGTGCCAGCAGCCTAGGGACTAGCGGGAGTCACGAGCAGTACTTC.

This clone has a handful of counts. The chain has TRBV5-4 and TRBJ2-7; 10 bases fit TRBD1. Unmatched junction bases numbered 8, after V lost 4 bases and J lost 1 base. The germline V gene encodes CDR1 SGHNT and CDR2 YYREEE (reference sequence). There are 16 residues in the CDR3. The CDR3 here is CASSGRVGQGSYEQYF. The CDR3 region has the DNA TGTGCCAGCAGCGGGAGGGTGGGACAGGGGTCCTACGAGCAGTACTTC.

The rearrangement uses TRBV9 and TRBJ1-2; D is unclear. Germline CDR1 reads SGDLS; CDR2 reads YYNGEE. The V and J ends lost 4 bases and 8 bases respectively, with 12 bases between them. CDR3 length: 12 amino acids. The CDR3 loop reads CASSQRALGYTF. DNA of the CDR3: TGTGCCAGCAGCCAGAGGGCCTTGGGCTACACCTTC.

This clone is medium-sized. The chain has TRBV7-3 and TRBJ1-2; 7 bases match TRBD1. Germline CDR1 is SGHTA and CDR2 is FQGTGA. This CDR3 is built from 13 residues. V lost 2 bases to trimming and J lost 13 bases; unmatched junction nucleotides: 10. CDR3 sequence (DNA): TGTGCCAGCAGCTTACCGCCCGACAGGGACGTCACCTTC. This codes for CASSLPPDRDVTF.

The chain carries TRBV7-3 and TRBJ2-2; 9 positions agree with TRBD2. V lost 5 bases, J lost 6 bases, and 10 bases stayed unmatched. The CDR3 totals 16 residues. Germline CDR1 SGHTA, CDR2 FQGTGA. DNA for the CDR3: TGTGCCAGCAGCCGATCACCGGGACTAGCATCCGGGGAGCTGTTTTTT. Amino acid sequence: CASSRSPGLASGELFF.